Shown below are 4 T cell receptor beta chains from a single sample sequenced in a study of blood T cells in healthy people across ages (dated by TCRdb to the mid-2010s). The library relied on 5' RACE. Sequencing took place on an Illumina HiSeq 2500. A second 7 to 11 cycle PCR used a sample-barcoded 5' primer and a J-beta primer mix. In TCRdb, the public reads were trimmed at Q25 with fastp and aligned with MiXCR, with productive beta chains retained. Rows with a matching CDR3 protein are joined into one entry that keeps the most common DNA and genes. The sample table holds approximately 800,000 distinct CDR3 sequences, of which less than 80% were seen once. Clones ranked in the top ten supply around 30% of the sample. Sequencing used blood. The receptors come from a man aged 25-45 years in good health.

The CDR3, as DNA: TGTGCCAGCAGTCCCAGTGACAGGAGAAGAGAAGCCCAGTACTTC. Its translation is CASSPSDRRREAQYF. The chain uses TRBV12-3 or TRBV12-4 and TRBJ2-5, with a weak D call TRBD1 (6 bases). CDR3 length: 15 amino acids. The ends were cut back, 5 bases at V and 9 bases at J, with 22 bases in the middle.

The chain links TRBV4-2 to TRBJ2-3; a weak D match, TRBD1 (6 bases). The CDR3 is made up of 14 amino acids. Germline V gene sequence: CDR1 LGHNA, CDR2 YNFKEQ. V lost 1 base, J lost 2 bases, and 7 bases lay in between. The CDR3 region has the DNA TGTGCCAGCAGCCAAGGACAGGCCACAGATACGCAGTATTTT. This translates into CASSQGQATDTQYF.

V gene TRBV27 combines with J gene TRBJ2-4, with TRBD1 identical over 8 bases. The closer fit of TRBJ2-5 to the DNA end suggests the J call may be wrong. CDR1 and CDR2 (germline): MNHEY, SMNVEV (reference sequence). CDR3 length equals 14 residues. The CDR3 sequence is CASRVDRAVETQYF. In DNA form, the CDR3 reads TGTGCCAGCAGGGTGGACAGGGCGGTAGAGACCCAGTACTTC.

The genes are TRBV29-1 and TRBJ1-1; D is uncertain. This CDR3 contains 11 residues. Trimming left V 7 bases short and J 4 bases short, with 10 bases between. Germline-derived CDR1 and CDR2 are SQVTM and ANQGSEA. The CDR3 protein is CSALLGTEAFF. The CDR3 nucleotides read TGCAGCGCCCTGCTGGGCACTGAAGCTTTCTTT.